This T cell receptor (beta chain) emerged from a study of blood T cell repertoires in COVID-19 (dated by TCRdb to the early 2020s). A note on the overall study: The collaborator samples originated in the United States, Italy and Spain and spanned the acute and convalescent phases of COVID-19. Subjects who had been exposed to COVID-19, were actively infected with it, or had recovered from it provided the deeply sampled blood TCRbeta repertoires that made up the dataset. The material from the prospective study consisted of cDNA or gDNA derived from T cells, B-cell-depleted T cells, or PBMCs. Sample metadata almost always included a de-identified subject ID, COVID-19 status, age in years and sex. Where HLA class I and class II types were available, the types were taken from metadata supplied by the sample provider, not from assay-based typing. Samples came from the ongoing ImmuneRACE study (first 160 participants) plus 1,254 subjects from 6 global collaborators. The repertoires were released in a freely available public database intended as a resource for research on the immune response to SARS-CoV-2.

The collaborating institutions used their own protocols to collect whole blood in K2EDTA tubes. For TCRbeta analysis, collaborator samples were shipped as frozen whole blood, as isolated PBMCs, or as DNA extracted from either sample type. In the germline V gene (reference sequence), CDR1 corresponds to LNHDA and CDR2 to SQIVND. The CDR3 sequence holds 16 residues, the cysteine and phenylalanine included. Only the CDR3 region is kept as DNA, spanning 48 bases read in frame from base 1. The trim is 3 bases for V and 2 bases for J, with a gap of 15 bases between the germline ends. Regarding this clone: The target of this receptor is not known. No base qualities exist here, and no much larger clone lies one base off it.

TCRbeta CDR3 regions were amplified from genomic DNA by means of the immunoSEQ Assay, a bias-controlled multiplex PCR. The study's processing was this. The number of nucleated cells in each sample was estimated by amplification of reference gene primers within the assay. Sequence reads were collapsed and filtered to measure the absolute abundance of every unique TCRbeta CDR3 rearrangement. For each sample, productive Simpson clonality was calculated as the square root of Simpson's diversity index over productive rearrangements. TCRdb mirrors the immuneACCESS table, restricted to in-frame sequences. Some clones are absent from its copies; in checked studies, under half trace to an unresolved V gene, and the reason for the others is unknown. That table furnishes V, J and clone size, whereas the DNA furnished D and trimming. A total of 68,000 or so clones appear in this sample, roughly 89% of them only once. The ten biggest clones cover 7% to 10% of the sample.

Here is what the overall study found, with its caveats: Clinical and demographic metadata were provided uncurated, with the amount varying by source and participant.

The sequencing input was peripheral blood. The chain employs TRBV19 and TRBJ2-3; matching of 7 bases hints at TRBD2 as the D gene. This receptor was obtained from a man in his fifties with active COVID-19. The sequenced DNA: TGTGCCAGTAGTATTGTCGCGGGGGACACCACAGATACGCAGTATTTT. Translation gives CASSIVAGDTTDTQYF.